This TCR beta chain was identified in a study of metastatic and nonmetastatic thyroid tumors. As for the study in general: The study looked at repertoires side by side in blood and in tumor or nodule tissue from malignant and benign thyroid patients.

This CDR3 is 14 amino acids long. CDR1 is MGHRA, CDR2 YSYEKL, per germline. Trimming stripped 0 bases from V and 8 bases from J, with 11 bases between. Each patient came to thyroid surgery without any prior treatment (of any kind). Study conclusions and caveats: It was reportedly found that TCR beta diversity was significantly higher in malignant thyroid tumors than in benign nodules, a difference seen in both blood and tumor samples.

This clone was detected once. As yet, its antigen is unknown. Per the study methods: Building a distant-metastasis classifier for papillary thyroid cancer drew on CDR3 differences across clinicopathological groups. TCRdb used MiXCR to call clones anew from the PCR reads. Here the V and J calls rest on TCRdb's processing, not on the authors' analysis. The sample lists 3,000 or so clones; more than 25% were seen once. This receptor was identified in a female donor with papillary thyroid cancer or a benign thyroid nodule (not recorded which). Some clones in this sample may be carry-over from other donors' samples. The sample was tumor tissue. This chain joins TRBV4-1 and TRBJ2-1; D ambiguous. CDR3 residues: CASSQDNAWHEQFF. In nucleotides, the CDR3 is TGCGCCAGCAGCCAAGACAACGCCTGGCATGAGCAGTTCTTC.